This is a list of T cell receptor beta chains from one sample in a study of control samples from healthy donors and cancer patients. Only in-frame clones appear in the TCRdb table, and some are missing; sequencing was by immunoSEQ multiplex PCR. The sample records fewer than 40,000 clones, approximately 95% being singletons. The sample was PBMCs. All receptors come from a middle-aged man with colorectal cancer. Both conserved end residues are part of each CDR3. Each record gives: CDR3 protein, clone size, V gene. Size values are once, few and many counts, or a class for expanded clones, and some rows have none.

CDR3aa: CASSPYWTGINEQFF
abundance: once
v_gene: TRBV5-6

CDR3aa: CATSDLGDRGLHTQYF
abundance: -
v_gene: TRBV24-1

CDR3aa: CAISEITGTLSTDTQYF
abundance: -
v_gene: TRBV10-3

CDR3aa: CSHTGGGGTEAFF
abundance: -
v_gene: TRBV29-1

CDR3aa: CASSPPDSYNEQFF
abundance: few
v_gene: TRBV7-2

CDR3aa: CASSEAGSGNTIYF
abundance: -
v_gene: TRBV25-1

CDR3aa: CASSLAGFGANVLTF
abundance: -
v_gene: TRBV5-6

CDR3aa: CTSSQRRDGNYSNQPQHF
abundance: -
v_gene: TRBV1

CDR3aa: CASSLASAKVKNIQYF
abundance: -
v_gene: TRBV5-4

CDR3aa: CASRLGTGGFNEQFF
abundance: -
v_gene: TRBV5-1

CDR3aa: CASSSTDTSGANVLTF
abundance: -
v_gene: TRBV7-9

CDR3aa: CAWSDGQGSQPQHF
abundance: -
v_gene: TRBV30

CDR3aa: CASSAGTPLPQETQYF
abundance: -
v_gene: TRBV5-1

CDR3aa: CASSLRPRGANEKLFF
abundance: -
v_gene: TRBV9

CDR3aa: CASSPGGSQEKLFF
abundance: -
v_gene: TRBV18

CDR3aa: CASSVVGGVDGYTF
abundance: -
v_gene: TRBV9

CDR3aa: CASSLGVGEQFF
abundance: -
v_gene: TRBV7-3

CDR3aa: CASTKDRMGQPQHF
abundance: -
v_gene: TRBV6-6

CDR3aa: CASKEQETQYF
abundance: -
v_gene: TRBV2

CDR3aa: CASSQAPVTRGTDTQYF
abundance: -
v_gene: TRBV11-2

CDR3aa: CASSQVSAGVTYEQYF
abundance: -
v_gene: TRBV3-1/TRBV3-2

CDR3aa: CASRDRGRADTQYF
abundance: -
v_gene: TRBV4-1

CDR3aa: CASSPVQGEKLFF
abundance: -
v_gene: TRBV18

CDR3aa: CASSQDGIAGGTSGELFF
abundance: -
v_gene: TRBV3-1/TRBV3-2

CDR3aa: CASSEKRGGGQFF
abundance: -
v_gene: TRBV10-2

CDR3aa: CASAPSGANVLTF
abundance: once
v_gene: TRBV12-3/TRBV12-4

CDR3aa: CASSSQGSNTEAFF
abundance: -
v_gene: TRBV2

CDR3aa: CASRAGGGTEAFF
abundance: -
v_gene: TRBV6-4

CDR3aa: CASSLIVGDRGSSPLHF
abundance: once
v_gene: TRBV5-1